These 32 T cell receptor beta chains share one sample of origin, sequenced in a study of shared T cell receptors in the human thymus. The method was immunoSEQ multiplex PCR; TCRdb's version includes in-frame clones alone and lacks a portion of them. Here the sample spans 450,000 to 650,000 clones, around 78% being singletons. These records were also assigned to another study, of human thymus T cells.

The sample taken for sequencing was thymocytes. The source is a boy less than two years old with a congenital heart defect.

This clone has more than one count but fewer than ten. The chain joins TRBV5-4 to TRBJ2-7; 9 bases line up with TRBD1. Germline CDR1 and CDR2: SGHNT and YYREEE (reference sequence). V dropped 0 bases and J dropped 2; count of bases not matched to a gene: 9. There are 17 residues in the CDR3. In DNA, the CDR3 is TGTGCCAGCAGCTTGGGGACAGGGGAGTTATTTCCCTACGAGCAGTACTTC. It is translated as CASSLGTGELFPYEQYF.

The V gene is TRBV28, the J gene TRBJ1-1; D call uncertain. Germline loops: CDR1 MDHEN, CDR2 SYDVKM. V gave up 6 bases and J gave up 0 bases, with 14 bases separating them. This CDR3 is 15 amino acids long. CDR3: CASRRGGRMNTEAFF. The CDR3 DNA is TGTGCCAGCAGACGGGGTGGGCGGATGAACACTGAAGCTTTCTTT. Full variable domain (outside the CDR3, taken from reference TRBV28 and TRBJ1-1): DVKVTQSSRYLVKRTGEKVFLECVQDMDHENMFWYRQDPGLGLRLIYFSYDVKMKEKGDIPEGYSVSREKKERFSLILESASTNQTSMYLCASRRGGRMNTEAFFGQGTRLTVV.

The chain has TRBV15 and TRBJ1-4; perhaps TRBD1 as D (5 bases). V dropped 7 bases and J dropped 0 bases, with 12 bases sitting between them. This CDR3 spans 15 amino acids. Germline V gene sequence: CDR1 LNHNV, CDR2 YYDKDF (reference sequence). CDR3 amino acids: CATTKTDATNEKLFF. The CDR3 DNA follows: TGTGCCACCACCAAGACAGACGCAACTAATGAAAAACTGTTTTTT.

The chain carries TRBV7-9 and TRBJ2-7; possible D gene TRBD1, 6 bases. Trimming took off 2 bases at V and 5 bases at J, with 10 bases between the two ends. The CDR3 is 13 residues long. Germline V gives CDR1 SEHNR, CDR2 FQNEAQ (reference sequence). Here the CDR3 DNA reads TGTGCCAGCAGCTTAACAGGGCCAGACGAGCAGTACTTC. Translating gives CASSLTGPDEQYF.

This sequence joins TRBV7-6 and TRBJ2-1; TRBD2 agrees at 11 bases. Germline assignment: CDR1 SGHVS and CDR2 FNYEAQ. CDR3 length: 18 amino acids. V gave up 5 bases and J gave up 6 bases; unmatched junction bases: 15. The CDR3 sequence is CASSLGSSLAGVCNEQFF. In nucleotides, the CDR3 is TGTGCCAGCAGCCTCGGCTCTTCACTAGCGGGAGTTTGCAATGAGCAGTTCTTC.

The V and J genes are TRBV4-1 and TRBJ1-5; TRBD1 matches 9 bases. Germline assignment: CDR1 MGHRA and CDR2 YSYEKL. The CDR3 is made up of 15 amino acids. Trimming took 4 bases from V and 3 from J; bases not matched to a gene: 4. The CDR3 DNA follows: TGCGCCAGCAGCCCCGGGACAGGGAACAATCAGCCCCAGCATTTT. Protein: CASSPGTGNNQPQHF.

This chain uses TRBV4-1 with TRBJ2-1; 10 nucleotides match TRBD2. CDR1 MGHRA and CDR2 YSYEKL come from the germline V gene. The CDR3 spans 17 residues. V was clipped by 0 bases and J by 7 bases; unmatched bases: 9. CDR3 nucleotide sequence: TGCGCCAGCAGCCAAGACGGGACTAGCGATTTCGGAAATGAGCAGTTCTTC. Its protein is CASSQDGTSDFGNEQFF.

The CDR3 protein is CASSETRIYEQYF. The CDR3 bases are TGCGCCAGCAGTGAGACTAGAATCTACGAGCAGTACTTC. The chain couples TRBV10-2 to TRBJ2-7; possibly TRBD2 for D (5 bases). V was cut by 2 bases and J by 3 bases, with 8 bases left in between. This CDR3 has 13 residues. Germline V CDR1 and CDR2: WSHSY, SAAADI.

This clone was counted a few times. The chain is built from TRBV4-1 and TRBJ2-5, with TRBD1 as a possible D gene (6 bases). Trimming removed 8 bases at V and 5 bases at J, with 9 bases between. Germline V CDR1 and CDR2: MGHRA, YSYEKL. The CDR3 loop spans 11 amino acids. CDR3 in amino acids: CASSRGETQYF. For the CDR3, the DNA is TGCGCCAGCTCTAGGGGGGAGACCCAGTACTTC.

The chain uses TRBV7-9 and TRBJ2-7; TRBD1 agrees at 7 bases. Germline V gene data show CDR1 as SEHNR and CDR2 as FQNEAQ (reference sequence). V dropped 4 bases and J dropped 3; count of bases not matched to a gene: 3. This CDR3 region has 13 residues. The CDR3 spells CASSYGQDYEQYF. The CDR3 DNA sequence: TGTGCCAGCAGCTACGGACAGGACTACGAGCAGTACTTC.

J is TRBJ2-1 and V is TRBV28; 10 bases align to TRBD2. Germline V lookup: CDR1 MDHEN, CDR2 SYDVKM. The CDR3 is 18 amino acids. After removal of 3 bases from V and 3 bases from J, the junction contained 11 bases not matched to a gene. The CDR3 here is CASSFASGRAKDYNEQFF. CDR3 DNA: TGTGCCAGCAGTTTTGCTAGCGGGAGAGCGAAGGACTACAATGAGCAGTTCTTC.

The chain couples TRBV11-2 to TRBJ2-7; 9 nucleotides match TRBD1. Germline loops: CDR1 SGHAT, CDR2 FQNNGV. Trimming took 0 bases from V and 7 from J; bases not matched to a gene: 13. There are 17 residues in the CDR3. The CDR3 reads CASSLDPWDRVPVEQYF. The CDR3 nucleotides read TGTGCCAGCAGCTTAGATCCGTGGGACAGGGTCCCCGTGGAGCAGTACTTC.

The CDR3 is CASSLSTSGRAGEQFF. CDR3 bases: TGCGCCAGCAGCCTCTCGACTAGCGGGAGGGCAGGGGAGCAGTTCTTC. This chain uses TRBV5-1 with TRBJ2-1; TRBD2 agrees at 14 bases. V lost 4 bases to trimming and J lost 10 bases; unmatched junction nucleotides: 10. This CDR3 contains 16 residues. Germline V CDR1 and CDR2: SGHRS, YFSETQ.

V and J are TRBV7-9 and TRBJ2-3; 11 bases match TRBD2. J gave up 5 bases and V 1 base, and 8 bases lay outside the gene matches. The V gene's germline CDR1 is SEHNR and CDR2 FQNEAQ (reference sequence). This CDR3 is built from 17 residues. This CDR3 reads CASSLVSLAGAEDTQYF. CDR3 in DNA: TGTGCCAGCAGCTTAGTTTCACTAGCGGGAGCGGAAGATACGCAGTATTTT.

J is TRBJ2-3 and V is TRBV4-3, with TRBD1 identical over 8 bases. The CDR3 consists of 21 residues. V dropped 3 bases and J dropped 4; count of bases not matched to a gene: 24. CDR1 and CDR2 from the germline V gene are LGHNA and YSLEER. The CDR3 spells CASSQVPRAGGATYEADTQYF. CDR3 bases: TGCGCCAGCAGCCAGGTCCCCAGGGCAGGGGGCGCGACCTACGAAGCAGATACGCAGTATTTT.

The chain couples TRBV11-3 to TRBJ2-7, with TRBD1 matching over 9 bases. CDR1 is SGHNT, CDR2 YENEEA, per germline. V lost 1 base, J lost 7 bases, and 5 bases stayed unmatched. The CDR3 is made up of 14 amino acids. CDR3 bases: TGTGCCAGCAGCTTAGGGACAGGGGAGGGGGAGCAGTACTTC. It yields the protein CASSLGTGEGEQYF. The whole variable domain, remainder taken from reference TRBV11-3 and TRBJ2-7, is EAGVVQSPRYKIIEKKQPVAFWCNPISGHNTLYWYLQNLGQGPELLIRYENEEAVDDSQLPKDRFSAERLKGVDSTLKIQPAELGDSAVYLCASSLGTGEGEQYFGPGTRLTVT.

This chain joins TRBV4-2 and TRBJ2-4; D is uncertain. Germline V CDR1 and CDR2: LGHNA, YNFKEQ. The CDR3 extends over 17 amino acids. The V gene lost 0 bases and the J gene lost 1 base, with 13 bases spanning the gap. The CDR3 bases are TGTGCCAGCAGCCAAGACCAGACTTCACGGGCCAAAAACATTCAGTACTTC. Residues: CASSQDQTSRAKNIQYF.

The gene calls are TRBV19 and TRBJ1-2; D may be TRBD1 (6 bases). The CDR3 loop spans 17 amino acids. CDR1 is LNHDA, CDR2 SQIVND, per germline (reference sequence). Trimming cost V 7 bases and J 5 bases, with 26 bases left between them. This CDR3 reads CASKLSGPGQTRYGYTF. The CDR3 nucleotides read TGTGCCAGTAAGCTCTCGGGCCCGGGACAAACACGGTATGGCTACACCTTC.

CDR3 in amino acids: CASSIRGSTEAFF. In DNA, the CDR3 is TGTGCCAGCAGTATCAGGGGATCCACTGAAGCTTTCTTT. The rearrangement links TRBV6-5 to TRBJ1-1; D perhaps matches TRBD1 (6 bases). V was pared by 5 bases and J by 4 bases, with 11 bases between. The CDR3 has 13 residues. Germline V gives CDR1 MNHEY, CDR2 SVGAGI.

The chain combines TRBV19 with TRBJ1-1, with D perhaps matching TRBD1 (6 bases). This CDR3 spans 14 amino acids. V gave up 10 bases and J gave up 1 base, with 16 bases separating them. Germline CDR1 LNHDA, CDR2 SQIVND (reference sequence). The CDR3 DNA sequence: TGTGCCATCGGACCAGGGGATACGAACACTGAAGCTTTCTTT. Its translation is CAIGPGDTNTEAFF.

This chain uses TRBV6-6 with TRBJ2-1, with D tentatively TRBD2 (5 bases). The CDR3 is 14 amino acids. V lost 7 bases and J 8 bases, leaving 18 bases between the germline ends. Germline V gene data show CDR1 as MNHNY and CDR2 as SVGAGI (reference sequence). CDR3 coding DNA: TGTGCCAGCACCCCGGTCGGGGTTTGGGATGAGCAGTTCTTC. Translating it yields CASTPVGVWDEQFF.

This chain joins TRBV14 and TRBJ2-7, with TRBD2 identical over 7 bases. V shed 0 bases, J shed 6 bases, and the junction held 5 bases outside the gene matches. The CDR3 totals 14 residues. Germline CDR1 is SGHDN and CDR2 is FVKESK. CDR3 nucleotide sequence: TGTGCCAGCAGCCAAGATACGGGCGGGGGCGAGCAGTACTTC. It specifies CASSQDTGGGEQYF.

Worth noting for this clone: Other DNA sequences in the sample encode the same CDR3. The V gene is TRBV7-8, the J gene TRBJ2-5; D not resolved. Germline lookup yields CDR1 SGHVS and CDR2 FQNEAQ. V was pared by 4 bases and J by 2 bases, with 2 bases between. The CDR3 runs to 11 residues. DNA of the CDR3: TGTGCCAGCAGCTCTCAAGAGACCCAGTACTTC. Translation: CASSSQETQYF. Together with reference TRBV7-8 and TRBJ2-5, the CDR3 gives the full variable domain: GAGVSQSPRYKVAKRGQDVALRCDPISGHVSLFWYQQALGQGPEFLTYFQNEAQLDKSGLPSDRFFAERPEGSVSTLKIQRTQQEDSAVYLCASSSQETQYFGPGTRLLVL.

This chain joins TRBV7-2 and TRBJ1-2, with 8 positions matching TRBD1. V gave up 3 bases and J gave up 6 bases; unmatched junction bases: 9. The CDR3 extends over 15 amino acids. The germline gives CDR1 SGHTA, CDR2 FQGNSA. CDR3 in amino acids: CASSFRVTGVHGYTF. The CDR3 DNA is TGTGCCAGCAGCTTCCGAGTGACAGGGGTCCATGGCTACACCTTC. Full variable domain (remainder filled in from reference TRBV7-2 and TRBJ1-2): GAGVSQSPSNKVTEKGKDVELRCDPISGHTALYWYRQSLGQGLEFLIYFQGNSAPDKSGLPSDRFSAERTGGSVSTLTIQRTQQEDSAVYLCASSFRVTGVHGYTFGSGTRLTVV.

The chain links TRBV4-2 to TRBJ2-1; 8 nucleotides align to TRBD2. Per the germline V gene, CDR1 is LGHNA and CDR2 is YNFKEQ. V dropped 1 base and J dropped 2; count of bases not matched to a gene: 7. This CDR3 has 17 amino acids. The CDR3 nucleotides are TGTGCCAGCAGCCAAGCGGGCGGGAGGCCCCCCTACAATGAGCAGTTCTTC. It specifies CASSQAGGRPPYNEQFF.

This rearrangement joins TRBV9 to TRBJ2-5; TRBD1 matches 8 bases. CDR1 and CDR2 from the germline V gene are SGDLS and YYNGEE. The CDR3 contains 15 residues. V gave up 6 bases and J gave up 4 bases; unmatched junction bases: 11. The CDR3, as DNA: TGTGCCAGCACCGCCGGGGCAGGGGGCCGAGAGACCCAGTACTTC. Translating gives CASTAGAGGRETQYF.

J is TRBJ1-2 and V is TRBV4-2; possible D gene TRBD1, 5 bases. CDR3 length equals 13 residues. Germline V lookup: CDR1 LGHNA, CDR2 YNFKEQ. With 4 bases removed from V and 8 bases from J, the gap between germline ends came to 14 bases. CDR3 protein: CASSPSSGRGYTF. DNA for the CDR3: TGTGCCAGCAGCCCCTCCTCAGGGCGCGGCTACACCTTC.

The rearrangement joins TRBV19 to TRBJ2-7, with TRBD1 identical over 8 bases. V was clipped by 5 bases and J by 3 bases; unmatched bases: 9. The germline V gene encodes CDR1 LNHDA and CDR2 SQIVND (reference sequence). This CDR3 is 15 amino acids long. The CDR3 reads CASSARQGAHYEQYF. In DNA, the CDR3 is TGTGCCAGTAGTGCCCGCCAGGGGGCACACTACGAGCAGTACTTC.

The chain combines TRBV5-6 with TRBJ1-4; D gene ambiguous. Trimming pared 8 bases from V and 1 base from J, leaving 12 bases between. This CDR3 has 14 residues. Germline V gene lookup returns CDR1 SGHDT and CDR2 YYEEEE. The CDR3 region is CARSREGTNEKLFF. The CDR3 DNA reads TGTGCCAGGAGCCGGGAGGGAACTAATGAAAAACTGTTTTTT. Full variable domain (rest looked up from reference TRBV5-6 and TRBJ1-4): DAGVTQSPTHLIKTRGQQVTLRCSPKSGHDTVSWYQQALGQGPQFIFQYYEEEERQRGNFPDRFSGHQFPNYSSELNVNALLLGDSALYLCARSREGTNEKLFFGSGTQLSVL.

The V gene is TRBV6-1, the J gene TRBJ1-2; maybe TRBD1 (5 bases). Trimming cost V 1 base and J 8 bases, with 8 bases left between them. Germline V gene lookup returns CDR1 MNHNS and CDR2 SASEGT. The CDR3 length is 12 residues. CDR3 sequence reads: CASSEGRGGYTF. For the CDR3, the DNA is TGTGCCAGCAGTGAAGGGCGGGGCGGCTACACCTTC.

This clone turned up a few times. V and J are TRBV7-9 and TRBJ2-3, with 9 positions matching TRBD1. The V segment lost 6 bases and the J segment 11 bases; nucleotides outside the gene matches: 15. This CDR3 is 15 amino acids long. Germline CDR1 is SEHNR and CDR2 is FQNEAQ (reference sequence). CDR3 sequence reads: CASRGRDRERGGQYF. DNA of the CDR3: TGTGCCAGCAGAGGCCGGGACAGGGAGAGAGGTGGGCAGTATTTT.

The chain couples TRBV9 to TRBJ2-3; 8 nucleotides match TRBD2. The CDR3 consists of 16 residues. Unmatched junction bases numbered 11, after V lost 4 bases and J lost 4 bases. The V gene's germline CDR1 is SGDLS and CDR2 YYNGEE. The CDR3 region is CASSPPGGPVSDTQYF. The CDR3 nucleotides read TGTGCCAGCAGCCCCCCGGGAGGGCCGGTTTCAGATACGCAGTATTTT.